This is a list of T cell receptor beta chains from one sample in a study of blood T cell repertoires in COVID-19. Measured with immunoSEQ multiplex PCR; TCRdb has only the in-frame clones, and not every one. The sample carries just over 250,000 clones, around 92% recorded once. The specimen was peripheral blood. These receptors came from a person aged 18 to 35 with COVID-19, enrolled during active disease. CDR3s include the opening cysteine and the closing phenylalanine or tryptophan. D genes are given only for firm matches. Expanded clones get a size class; other rows say once, few or many, or leave the size out.

TRBV4-1	TRBJ1-3	-	TRBD1	TGCGCCAGCAGCCAAGAGACAGGGAGCTCTGGAAACACCATATATTTT	CASSQETGSSGNTIYF
TRBV12-2	TRBJ2-7	-	-	TGTGCAAGTCGCTTAGGTCTGACGTCACGGAGCTCCTACGAGCAGTACTTC	CASRLGLTSRSSYEQYF
TRBV5-6	TRBJ2-7	-	-	TGTGCCAGCAGCCTACTTGGGATTGACAGCCTCATGACCTACGAGCAGTACTTC	CASSLLGIDSLMTYEQYF
TRBV29-1	TRBJ1-1	-	-	TGCAGCGCCGCCGGAGCTTTCTTT	CSAAGAFF
TRBV5-6	TRBJ2-1	-	TRBD1	TGTGCCAGCAGCTTGCCAAGGGGGCAAGGGAATGAGCAGTTCTTC	CASSLPRGQGNEQFF
TRBV9	TRBJ2-3	-	-	TGTGCCAGCAGGTCGGGGGACAGCAGCACAGATACGCAGTATTTT	CASRSGDSSTDTQYF
TRBV5-1	TRBJ2-2	-	-	TGCGCCAGCAGCCCCGGAACAGGGAACACCGGGGAGCTGTTTTTT	CASSPGTGNTGELFF
TRBV27	TRBJ2-3	-	TRBD1	TGTGCCAGCAGGAGCCGACCGGGACAGCTAAGCACAGATACGCAGTATTTT	CASRSRPGQLSTDTQYF
TRBV11-3	TRBJ2-2	-	TRBD1	TGTGCCAGCAGCGCGGGACAGGGAAACACCGGGGAGCTGTTTTTT	CASSAGQGNTGELFF
TRBV7-6	TRBJ2-5	-	TRBD2	TGTGCCAGCAGCTCTAGCGGGAGTCGGGTAGTAGAGACCCAGTACTTC	CASSSSGSRVVETQYF
TRBV10-3	TRBJ2-7	-	TRBD2	TGTGCCATCAGTGAGCCAACTAGCGGGAGACGAGAGCAGTACTTC	CAISEPTSGRREQYF
TRBV19	TRBJ1-2	-	TRBD1	TGTGCCAGTAGCCTACAGGGGTTTCACTATGGCTACACCTTC	CASSLQGFHYGYTF
TRBV5-1	TRBJ2-1	-	TRBD2	TGCGCCAGCAGCTTGGGGCGCGGGACTAGCGGGAGGAGTAACTACAATGAGCAGTTCTTC	CASSLGRGTSGRSNYNEQFF
TRBV11-2	TRBJ1-2	-	-	TGTGCCAGCAGCCGAACCACAGCTAACTATGGCTACACCTTC	CASSRTTANYGYTF
TRBV5-5	TRBJ2-5	-	TRBD2	TGTGCCAGCAGCTTGAGAGCGGGAGGGCCCCGGGAGACCCAGTACTTC	CASSLRAGGPRETQYF
TRBV5-1	TRBJ2-1	-	TRBD2	TGCGCCAGCAGCGGACCCCCGCGGGGGAGTGGGGATGAGCAGTTCTTC	CASSGPPRGSGDEQFF
TRBV6-5	TRBJ2-5	-	-	TGTGCCAGCACACGAGGGGAGACCCAGTACTTC	CASTRGETQYF
TRBV29-1	TRBJ1-1	-	TRBD1	TGCAGCGTTTTCACCGACAGGGGCCCTGAAGCTTTCTTT	CSVFTDRGPEAFF
TRBV14	TRBJ1-6	-	-	TGTGCCAGCAGCCTCATGAATTCGGGGATTTATAATTCACCCCTCCACTTT	CASSLMNSGIYNSPLHF
TRBV6-5	TRBJ1-1	few	-	TGTGCCAGCAGTTTTACTCGAAACACTGAAGCTTTCTTT	CASSFTRNTEAFF
TRBV7-9	TRBJ2-7	once	-	TGTGCCAGCAGCTTCGCAGGTGGCGAGCAGTACTTC	CASSFAGGEQYF
TRBV4-1	TRBJ2-2	once	-	TGCGCCAGCAGCCAAGATGGAGGCGGGGAGCTGTTTTTT	CASSQDGGGELFF
TRBV7-2	TRBJ1-1	-	-	TGTGCCAGCAGCTTCGGGAAAACGAACACTGAAGCTTTCTTT	CASSFGKTNTEAFF
TRBV19	TRBJ2-2	once	-	TGTGCCAGTAGTGGGGGGTGGGTGAACACCGGGGAGCTGTTTTTT	CASSGGWVNTGELFF
TRBV7-8	TRBJ2-1	-	-	TGTGCCAGCAGCTTGGCTGCCGGGGACAAGCCAAATGAGCAGTTCTTC	CASSLAAGDKPNEQFF
TRBV7-6	TRBJ2-2	-	-	TGTGCCAGCAGCTTAGACGGCGGCCGGGAGCTGTTTTTT	CASSLDGGRELFF
TRBV10-1	TRBJ2-2	-	-	TGCGCCAGCAGTGAGTTGAACAGGGTAAATAACACCGGGGAGCTGTTTTTT	CASSELNRVNNTGELFF
TRBV7-9	TRBJ2-2	-	TRBD2	TGTGCCAGCAGCTTGATAGCGGGAGGAATCAACACCGGGGAGCTGTTTTTT	CASSLIAGGINTGELFF
TRBV28	TRBJ2-1	-	TRBD2	TGTGCCAGCAGTTGGGGGACTAGCTACAATGAGCAGTTCTTC	CASSWGTSYNEQFF
TRBV28	TRBJ2-2	-	-	TGTGCCAGCAGATTGGGGGGACCGAACACCGGGGAGCTGTTTTTT	CASRLGGPNTGELFF
TRBV7-9	TRBJ2-1	-	TRBD1	TGTGCCAGCAGCCAGGGACAGGGTGTCAACAATGAGCAGTTCTTC	CASSQGQGVNNEQFF
TRBV27	TRBJ2-5	-	TRBD2	TGTGCCAGCAGTCCGGGGACTAGCGGGAGGGCAAAGACCCAGTACTTC	CASSPGTSGRAKTQYF
TRBV28	TRBJ1-3	-	-	TGTGCCATGAAGCCGGTAGCTGGAAACACCATATATTTT	CAMKPVAGNTIYF
TRBV5-6	TRBJ2-2	-	-	TGTGCCAGCAGCTTGGCGGGGACCGGGGAGCTGTTTTTT	CASSLAGTGELFF
TRBV28	TRBJ1-2	-	-	TGTGCCAGCAGCTTACAGGGTCTCTATGGCTACACCTTC	CASSLQGLYGYTF
TRBV19	TRBJ1-5	-	TRBD1	TGTGCCAGTGTGCATCAGGGGGTTAGCAATCAGCCCCAGCATTTT	CASVHQGVSNQPQHF